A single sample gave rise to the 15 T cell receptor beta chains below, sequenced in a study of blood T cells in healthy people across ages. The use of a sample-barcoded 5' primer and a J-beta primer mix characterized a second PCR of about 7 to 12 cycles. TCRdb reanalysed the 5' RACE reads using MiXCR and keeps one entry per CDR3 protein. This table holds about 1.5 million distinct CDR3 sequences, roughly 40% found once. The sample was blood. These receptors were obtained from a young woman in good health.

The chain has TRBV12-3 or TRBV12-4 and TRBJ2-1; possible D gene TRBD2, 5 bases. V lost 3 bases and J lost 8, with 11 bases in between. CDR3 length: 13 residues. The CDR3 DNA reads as TGTGCCAGCAGTTTTGGGTTGGAGGATGAGCAGTTCTTC. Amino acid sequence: CASSFGLEDEQFF.

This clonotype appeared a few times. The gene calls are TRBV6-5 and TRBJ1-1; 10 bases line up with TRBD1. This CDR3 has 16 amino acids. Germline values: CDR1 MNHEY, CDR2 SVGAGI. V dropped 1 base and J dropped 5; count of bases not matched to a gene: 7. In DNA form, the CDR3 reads TGTGCCAGCAGTTACTTCGAGACAGGGGGCTTGACTGAAGCTTTCTTT. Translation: CASSYFETGGLTEAFF.

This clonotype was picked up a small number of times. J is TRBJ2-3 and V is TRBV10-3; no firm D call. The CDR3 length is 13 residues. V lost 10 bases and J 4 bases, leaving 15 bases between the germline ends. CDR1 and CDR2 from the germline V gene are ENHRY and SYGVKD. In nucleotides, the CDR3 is TGTGCCACCAGACGAGCGAGCCCAGATACGCAGTATTTT. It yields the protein CATRRASPDTQYF.

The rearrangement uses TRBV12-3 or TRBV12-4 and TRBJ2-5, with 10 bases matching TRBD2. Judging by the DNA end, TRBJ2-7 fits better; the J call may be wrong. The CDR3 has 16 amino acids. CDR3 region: CASLGLAGAGVYEQYF. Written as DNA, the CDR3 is TGTGCCAGCCTGGGTCTAGCGGGAGCAGGGGTTTACGAGCAGTACTTC.

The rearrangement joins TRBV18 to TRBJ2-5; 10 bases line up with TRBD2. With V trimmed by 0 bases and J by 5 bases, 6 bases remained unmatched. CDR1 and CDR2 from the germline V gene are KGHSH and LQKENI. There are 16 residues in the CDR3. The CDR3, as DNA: TGTGCCAGCTCACCACCAGCTAGCGGGAGTGGTGAGACCCAGTACTTC. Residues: CASSPPASGSGETQYF.

CDR3 protein: CASNPQGGIGYTF. CDR3 in DNA: TGTGCCAGCAACCCACAGGGTGGTATAGGCTACACCTTC. The chain is built from TRBV6-6 and TRBJ1-2; perhaps TRBD1 as D (6 bases). There are 13 residues in the CDR3. Trimming pared 7 bases from V and 8 bases from J, leaving 17 bases between. Germline-derived CDR1 and CDR2 are MNHNY and SVGAGI (reference sequence).

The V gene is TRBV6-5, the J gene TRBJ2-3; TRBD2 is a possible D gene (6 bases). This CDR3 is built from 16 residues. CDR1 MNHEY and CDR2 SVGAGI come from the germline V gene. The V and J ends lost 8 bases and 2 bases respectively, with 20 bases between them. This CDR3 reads CASARLLGGHTDTQYF. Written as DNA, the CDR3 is TGTGCCAGCGCGAGATTGCTGGGGGGTCACACAGATACGCAGTATTTT.

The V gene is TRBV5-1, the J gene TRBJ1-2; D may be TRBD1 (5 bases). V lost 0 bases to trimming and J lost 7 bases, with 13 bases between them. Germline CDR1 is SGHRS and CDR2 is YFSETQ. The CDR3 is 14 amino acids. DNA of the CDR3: TGCGCCAGCAGCTTGGAGAGGGGTCGCCGTGGCTACACCTTC. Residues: CASSLERGRRGYTF.

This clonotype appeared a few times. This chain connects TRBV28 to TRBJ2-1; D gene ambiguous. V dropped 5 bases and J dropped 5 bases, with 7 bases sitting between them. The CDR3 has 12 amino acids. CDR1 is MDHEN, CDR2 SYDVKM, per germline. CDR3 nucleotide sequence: TGTGCCAGCAGTCTCCTGCACAATGAGCAGTTCTTC. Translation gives CASSLLHNEQFF.

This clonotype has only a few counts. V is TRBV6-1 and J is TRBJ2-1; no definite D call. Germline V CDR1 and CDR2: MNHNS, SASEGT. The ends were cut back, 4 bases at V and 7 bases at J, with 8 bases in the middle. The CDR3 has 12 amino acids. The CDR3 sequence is CASSGSWNEQFF. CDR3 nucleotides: TGTGCCAGCAGTGGGTCGTGGAATGAGCAGTTCTTC.

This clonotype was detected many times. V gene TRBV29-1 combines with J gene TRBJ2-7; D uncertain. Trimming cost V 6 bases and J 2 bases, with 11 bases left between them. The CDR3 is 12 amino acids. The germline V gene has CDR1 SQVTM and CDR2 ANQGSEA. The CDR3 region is CSVLGSPYEQYF. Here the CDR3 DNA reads TGCAGCGTCCTGGGTAGTCCCTACGAGCAGTACTTC.

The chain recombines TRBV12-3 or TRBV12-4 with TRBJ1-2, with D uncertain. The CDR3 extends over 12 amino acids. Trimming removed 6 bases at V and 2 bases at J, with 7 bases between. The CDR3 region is CASRVPNYGYTF. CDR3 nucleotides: TGTGCCAGCAGGGTCCCAAACTATGGCTACACCTTC.

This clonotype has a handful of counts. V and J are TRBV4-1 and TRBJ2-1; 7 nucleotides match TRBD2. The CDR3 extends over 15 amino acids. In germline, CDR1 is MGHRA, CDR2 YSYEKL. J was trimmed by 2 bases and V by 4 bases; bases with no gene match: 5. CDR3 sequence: CASSLHLAAYNEQFF. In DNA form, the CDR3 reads TGCGCCAGCAGCCTCCATCTAGCGGCCTACAATGAGCAGTTCTTC.

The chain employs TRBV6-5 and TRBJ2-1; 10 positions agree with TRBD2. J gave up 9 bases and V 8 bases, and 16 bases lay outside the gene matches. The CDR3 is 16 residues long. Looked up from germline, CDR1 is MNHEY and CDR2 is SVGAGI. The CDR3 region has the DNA TGTGCCAGCTATCCCCCTCTAGCGGGAGTAAAGATTGAGCAGTTCTTC. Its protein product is CASYPPLAGVKIEQFF.

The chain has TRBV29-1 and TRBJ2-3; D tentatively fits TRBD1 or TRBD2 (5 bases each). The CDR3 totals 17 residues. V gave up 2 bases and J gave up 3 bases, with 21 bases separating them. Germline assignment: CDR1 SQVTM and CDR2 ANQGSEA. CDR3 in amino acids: CSVERGQSLRRTDTQYF. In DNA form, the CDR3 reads TGCAGCGTTGAACGGGGCCAGAGCCTTCGTAGAACAGATACGCAGTATTTT.